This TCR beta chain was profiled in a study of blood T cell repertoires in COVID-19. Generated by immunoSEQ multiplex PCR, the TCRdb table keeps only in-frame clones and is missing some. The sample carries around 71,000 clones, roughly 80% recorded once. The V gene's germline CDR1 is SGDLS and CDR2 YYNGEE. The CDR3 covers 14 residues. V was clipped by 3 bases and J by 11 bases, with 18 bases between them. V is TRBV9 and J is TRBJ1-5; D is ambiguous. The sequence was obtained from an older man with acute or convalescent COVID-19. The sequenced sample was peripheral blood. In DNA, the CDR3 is TGTGCCAGCAGCGGCTACTCCCCCGGAGGAGCCCAGCATTTT. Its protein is CASSGYSPGGAQHF.